These 25 T cell receptor beta chains were all obtained from the same sample, sequenced in a study of CXCR3-negative and CXCR3-positive naive CD8 T cells. Libraries were UMI-labeled 5' RACE TRB cDNA. Each CDR3 protein gets one entry in TCRdb, which reprocessed the 5' RACE reads and gives no DNA. This sample's clone table lists 130,000 to 150,000 distinct CDR3 sequences. These receptors have no identified antigens. Study observations and caveats: TRB CDR3s of CXCR3-positive naive cells were more hydrophobic than those of CXCR3-negative naive cells.

The sequenced material came from naive CXCR3+ CD8+ T cells from blood. Subset here: CD45RO-CCR7+CD27+CD95- naive CD8+ T cells expressing CXCR3 (TNR3+). Receptor source: a human donor in good health. Some clones in this sample may be carry-over from other donors' samples.

The chain has TRBV7-9 and TRBJ2-5; the D gene TCRdb calls, TRBD1, cannot be checked with no DNA. The germline V gene encodes CDR1 SEHNR and CDR2 FQNEAQ (reference sequence). The CDR3 extends over 16 amino acids. CDR3 sequence: CASSPNGGALLQTQYF. The full variable domain, in which reference TRBV7-9 and TRBJ2-5 provide the parts outside the CDR3, is DTGVSQNPRHKITKRGQNVTFRCDPISEHNRLYWYRQTLGQGPEFLTYFQNEAQLEKSRLLSDRFSAERPKGSFSTLEIQRTEQGDSAMYLCASSPNGGALLQTQYFGPGTRLLVL.

The CDR3 spells CASSRGDRGLEQFF. The gene calls are TRBV7-2 and TRBJ2-1; the D call of TRBD1 rests on TCRdb alone, since no DNA is present to check it. Germline CDR1 reads SGHTA; CDR2 reads FQGNSA. The CDR3 loop spans 14 amino acids. The variable domain in full, with the rest retrieved from reference TRBV7-2 and TRBJ2-1, is GAGVSQSPSNKVTEKGKDVELRCDPISGHTALYWYRQSLGQGLEFLIYFQGNSAPDKSGLPSDRFSAERTGGSVSTLTIQRTQQEDSAVYLCASSRGDRGLEQFFGPGTRLTVL.

V gene TRBV11-2 combines with J gene TRBJ2-3; lacking DNA, the TRBD2 call made by TCRdb goes unchecked. Germline V CDR1 and CDR2: SGHAT, FQNNGV. The CDR3 totals 18 residues. The CDR3 sequence: CASSLAPTSGTHTDTQYF. The full variable domain, rest sourced from reference TRBV11-2 and TRBJ2-3, is EAGVAQSPRYKIIEKRQSVAFWCNPISGHATLYWYQQILGQGPKLLIQFQNNGVVDDSQLPKDRFSAERLKGVDSTLKIQPAKLEDSAVYLCASSLAPTSGTHTDTQYFGPGTRLTVL.

The rearrangement uses TRBV19 and TRBJ2-1; TCRdb indicates TRBD2, and absent DNA this call remains unverified. Germline-derived CDR1 and CDR2 are LNHDA and SQIVND (reference sequence). This CDR3 has 19 amino acids. Here the CDR3 reads CASSALGLAGASSYNEQFF.

The CDR3 region is CASSIFWDTQYF. The chain links TRBV21-1 to TRBJ2-3. TRBV21-1 is a pseudogene locus. The CDR3 contains 12 residues.

The chain employs TRBV7-3 and TRBJ2-1; no DNA is available, so the TRBD2 call from TCRdb remains unchecked. Germline V gene data show CDR1 as SGHTA and CDR2 as FQGTGA. The CDR3 is made up of 14 amino acids. The CDR3 region is CASSFALAGDEQFF. Based on the CDR3 plus reference TRBV7-3 and TRBJ2-1, the full variable domain is GAGVSQTPSNKVTEKGKYVELRCDPISGHTALYWYRQSLGQGPEFLIYFQGTGAADDSGLPNDRFFAVRPEGSVSTLKIQRTERGDSAVYLCASSFALAGDEQFFGPGTRLTVL.

The chain joins TRBV12-3 or TRBV12-4 to TRBJ2-3; the D call from TCRdb, TRBD1, cannot be confirmed without DNA. The CDR3 runs 15 residues. This CDR3 reads CASSFRDGNTDTQYF.

The chain couples TRBV7-9 to TRBJ1-2; TCRdb names TRBD1, which stays unverified in the absence of DNA. The CDR3 covers 15 residues. Germline values: CDR1 SEHNR, CDR2 FQNEAQ (reference sequence). The CDR3 reads CASSSLEDRDNGYTF.

The V call is TRBV12-3 or TRBV12-4, the J call TRBJ2-3. The CDR3 runs to 14 residues. The chain's CDR3 is CASSLVESTDTQYF.

The chain has TRBV28 and TRBJ1-6; TCRdb's D call of TRBD1 is untestable without DNA. The CDR3 contains 15 residues. The germline CDR1 and CDR2 sequences are MDHEN and SYDVKM. The CDR3 sequence is CASSQERGYGSPLHF.

This chain uses TRBV11-3 with TRBJ2-2. This CDR3 has 11 amino acids. Germline CDR1 and CDR2: SGHNT and YENEEA. CDR3 region: CASSLRGELFF.

The chain has TRBV5-1 and TRBJ1-1. Germline V gene sequence: CDR1 SGHRS, CDR2 YFSETQ. The CDR3 extends over 15 amino acids. CDR3 region: CASSLEWAANTEAFF.

V gene TRBV18 combines with J gene TRBJ1-1. This CDR3 is 16 amino acids long. CDR1 is KGHSH and CDR2 is LQKENI in the germline V gene. The CDR3 loop reads CASSPPGSRSGTEAFF.

V gene TRBV20-1 combines with J gene TRBJ2-7; with no DNA, the TCRdb D assignment of TRBD1 cannot be verified. From germline, CDR1 is DFQATT and CDR2 SNEGSKA (reference sequence). This CDR3 has 15 amino acids. The CDR3 protein is CSARDLGDGPYEQYF.

CDR3 loop: CSVAGGDRGHEQYF. J is TRBJ2-7 and V is TRBV29-1; the TCRdb call, TRBD1, lacks DNA for checking. Germline V gene data show CDR1 as SQVTM and CDR2 as ANQGSEA. This CDR3 region has 14 residues.

V gene TRBV5-5 combines with J gene TRBJ2-1; TCRdb gives TRBD1 as the D gene, but with no DNA this cannot be confirmed. Germline CDR1 and CDR2: SGHKS and YYEKEE (reference sequence). This CDR3 has 14 residues. The CDR3 protein is CASSPFQGAIEQFF.

Here the CDR3 reads CSVESGQTGLNSEAFF. This chain joins TRBV29-1 and TRBJ1-1. Per germline, CDR1 SQVTM and CDR2 ANQGSEA. The CDR3 consists of 16 residues.

The gene calls are TRBV12-3 or TRBV12-4 and TRBJ2-3; the D call of TRBD1 rests on TCRdb alone, since no DNA is present to check it. The CDR3 has 14 residues. This CDR3 reads CASSPRTLPDTQYF.

The chain has TRBV5-6 and TRBJ2-4; the TRBD1 assignment by TCRdb is unverifiable without DNA. Germline CDR1 SGHDT, CDR2 YYEEEE. CDR3 length: 17 amino acids. The chain's CDR3 is CASSSAGTGGAKNIQYF.

The J gene is TRBJ1-2, the V gene TRBV28; the D call of TRBD1 rests on TCRdb alone, since no DNA is present to check it. The CDR3 is 14 residues long. The germline V gene has CDR1 MDHEN and CDR2 SYDVKM. CDR3 sequence: CASSPRGTNYGYTF.

V usage is TRBV9 and J usage is TRBJ2-1; TCRdb calls TRBD1, which cannot be checked without DNA. The CDR3 length is 15 residues. Germline CDR1 and CDR2: SGDLS and YYNGEE. CDR3 loop: CASSPTGTVYNEQFF. The entire variable domain, with the rest obtained from reference TRBV9 and TRBJ2-1, is as follows: DSGVTQTPKHLITATGQRVTLRCSPRSGDLSVYWYQQSLDQGLQFLIQYYNGEERAKGNILERFSAQQFPDLHSELNLSSLELGDSALYFCASSPTGTVYNEQFFGPGTRLTVL.

The chain links TRBV7-9 to TRBJ1-2; TCRdb's D call, TRBD1, is unchecked because there is no DNA. The CDR3 has 13 residues. The germline CDR1 and CDR2 sequences are SEHNR and FQNEAQ (reference sequence). CDR3 region: CASSSQGENGYTF. The variable domain in full, with the rest retrieved from reference TRBV7-9 and TRBJ1-2, is DTGVSQNPRHKITKRGQNVTFRCDPISEHNRLYWYRQTLGQGPEFLTYFQNEAQLEKSRLLSDRFSAERPKGSFSTLEIQRTEQGDSAMYLCASSSQGENGYTFGSGTRLTVV.

V usage is TRBV27 and J usage is TRBJ2-5; TCRdb names TRBD1, which stays unverified in the absence of DNA. CDR3 size: 16 residues. Germline V gives CDR1 MNHEY, CDR2 SMNVEV (reference sequence). The CDR3 is CASSLLTPAGRETQYF.

The rearrangement joins TRBV20-1 to TRBJ2-7; TCRdb proposes TRBD1, but this gene call is untestable without DNA. Germline loops: CDR1 DFQATT, CDR2 SNEGSKA (reference sequence). There are 15 residues in the CDR3. The CDR3 is CSASYGQTSSYEQYF.

J is TRBJ2-2 and V is TRBV12-3 or TRBV12-4; TCRdb's D gene call, TRBD2, goes unchecked for lack of DNA. CDR3 length: 14 residues. CDR3: CASSWDSGAGELFF.